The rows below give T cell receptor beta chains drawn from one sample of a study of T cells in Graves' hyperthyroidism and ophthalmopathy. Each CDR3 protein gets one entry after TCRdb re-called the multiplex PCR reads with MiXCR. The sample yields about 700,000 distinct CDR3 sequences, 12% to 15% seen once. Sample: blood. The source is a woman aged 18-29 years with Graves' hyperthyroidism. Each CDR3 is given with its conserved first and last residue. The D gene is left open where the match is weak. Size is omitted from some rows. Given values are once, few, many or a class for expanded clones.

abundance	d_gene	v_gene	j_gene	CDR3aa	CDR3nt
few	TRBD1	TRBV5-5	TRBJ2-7	CASSVRDRGRYEQYF	TGTGCCAGCAGCGTCCGGGACAGGGGTCGCTACGAGCAGTACTTC
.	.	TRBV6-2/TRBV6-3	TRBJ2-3	CASRHRPTQDTQYF	TGTGCCAGCAGGCACCGCCCCACCCAGGATACGCAGTATTTT
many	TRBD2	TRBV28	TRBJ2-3	CASSPRTSGSLQDTQYF	TGTGCCAGCAGTCCTCGGACTAGCGGGAGCCTACAAGATACGCAGTATTTT
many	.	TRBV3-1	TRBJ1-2	CASSQESGSGYTF	TGTGCCAGCAGCCAAGAATCAGGGTCTGGCTACACCTTC
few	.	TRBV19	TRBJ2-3	CASSTTGRTDTQYF	TGTGCCAGTAGTACCACAGGACGCACAGATACGCAGTATTTT
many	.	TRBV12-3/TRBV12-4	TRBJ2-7	CASSKAPGRYEQYF	TGTGCCAGCAGCAAGGCCCCGGGACGCTACGAGCAGTACTTC
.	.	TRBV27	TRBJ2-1	CASTSLLAKTYNEQFF	TGTGCCAGCACTTCCCTCCTGGCAAAGACGTACAATGAGCAGTTCTTC
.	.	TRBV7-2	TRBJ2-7	CASSFGPGGRIISYEQYF	TGTGCCAGCAGCTTTGGGCCTGGTGGCAGGATCATCTCCTACGAGCAGTACTTC
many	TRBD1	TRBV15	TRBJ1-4	CATSRDQGAEKLFF	TGTGCCACCAGCAGGGATCAGGGGGCTGAAAAACTGTTTTTT
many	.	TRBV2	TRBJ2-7	CASSRGAYEQYF	TGTGCCAGCAGCCGAGGGGCCTACGAGCAGTACTTC
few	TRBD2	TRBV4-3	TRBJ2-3	CASSQGLAGSFTQYF	TGCGCCAGCAGCCAGGGACTAGCGGGTTCATTTACGCAGTATTTT
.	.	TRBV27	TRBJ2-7	CASSLFGATYEQYF	TGTGCCAGCAGTTTATTCGGGGCTACCTACGAGCAGTACTTC
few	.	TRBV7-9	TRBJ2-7	CASTRDSFPTTEQYF	TGTGCCAGCACCCGAGACAGCTTCCCCACCACCGAGCAGTACTTC
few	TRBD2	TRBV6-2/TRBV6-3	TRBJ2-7	CASSGLAGYEQYF	TGTGCCAGCAGTGGACTAGCGGGCTACGAGCAGTACTTC
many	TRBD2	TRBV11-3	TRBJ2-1	CASSSGLADNEQFF	TGTGCCAGCAGCTCGGGACTAGCGGACAATGAGCAGTTCTTC
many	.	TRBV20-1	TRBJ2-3	CSAFGGLLGGDTQYF	TGCAGTGCCTTTGGGGGGCTTCTCGGGGGAGATACGCAGTATTTT
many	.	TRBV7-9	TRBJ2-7	CASSLWGVYEQYF	TGTGCCAGCAGCTTATGGGGAGTCTACGAGCAGTACTTC
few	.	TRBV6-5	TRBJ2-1	CASSYGGRNDEQFF	TGTGCCAGCAGTTACGGGGGTAGAAACGATGAGCAGTTCTTC
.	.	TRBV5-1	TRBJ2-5	CASSGTNEETQYF	TGCGCCAGCAGCGGGACCAACGAAGAGACCCAGTACTTC
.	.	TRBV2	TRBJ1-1	CASSEASMNTEAFF	TGTGCCAGCAGTGAGGCCAGTATGAACACTGAAGCTTTCTTT
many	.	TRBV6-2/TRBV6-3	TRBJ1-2	CASREVNYGYTF	TGTGCCAGCCGGGAGGTCAACTATGGCTACACCTTC
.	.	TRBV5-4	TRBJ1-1	CASSNRAWDTEAFF	TGTGCCAGCAGCAACCGGGCTTGGGACACTGAAGCTTTCTTT
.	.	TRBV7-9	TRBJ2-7	CASSLAGSPGEQYF	TGTGCCAGCAGCTTAGCGGGGTCCCCCGGCGAGCAGTACTTC
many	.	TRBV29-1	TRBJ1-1	CSVRTTGGYTEAFF	TGCAGCGTTCGTACGACAGGAGGGTACACTGAAGCTTTCTTT
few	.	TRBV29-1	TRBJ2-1	CSGRDGRSGYNEQFF	TGCAGTGGACGGGATGGGCGATCCGGATACAATGAGCAGTTCTTC
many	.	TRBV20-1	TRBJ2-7	CSARRKPYEQYF	TGCAGTGCTAGAAGGAAGCCTTACGAGCAGTACTTC
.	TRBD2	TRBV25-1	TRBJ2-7	CASSPQGTREVSYEQYF	TGTGCCAGCAGTCCCCAGGGGACTAGGGAAGTCTCCTACGAGCAGTACTTC